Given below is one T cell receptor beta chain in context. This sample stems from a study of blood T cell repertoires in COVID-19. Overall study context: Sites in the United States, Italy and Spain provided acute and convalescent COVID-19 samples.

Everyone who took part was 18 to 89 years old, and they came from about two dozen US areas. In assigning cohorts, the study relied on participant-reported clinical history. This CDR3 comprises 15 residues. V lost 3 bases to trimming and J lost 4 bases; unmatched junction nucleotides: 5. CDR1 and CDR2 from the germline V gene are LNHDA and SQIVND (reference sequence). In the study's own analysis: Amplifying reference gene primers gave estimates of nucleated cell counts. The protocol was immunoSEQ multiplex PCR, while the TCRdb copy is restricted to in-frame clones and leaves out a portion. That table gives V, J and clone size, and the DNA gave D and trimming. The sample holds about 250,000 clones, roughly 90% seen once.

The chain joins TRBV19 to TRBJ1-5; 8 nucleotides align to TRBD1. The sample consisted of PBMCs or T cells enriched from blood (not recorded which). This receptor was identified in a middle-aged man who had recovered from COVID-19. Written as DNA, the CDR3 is TGTGCCAGTAGTATCCAAGACAGGGGTAATCAGCCCCAGCATTTT. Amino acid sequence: CASSIQDRGNQPQHF.